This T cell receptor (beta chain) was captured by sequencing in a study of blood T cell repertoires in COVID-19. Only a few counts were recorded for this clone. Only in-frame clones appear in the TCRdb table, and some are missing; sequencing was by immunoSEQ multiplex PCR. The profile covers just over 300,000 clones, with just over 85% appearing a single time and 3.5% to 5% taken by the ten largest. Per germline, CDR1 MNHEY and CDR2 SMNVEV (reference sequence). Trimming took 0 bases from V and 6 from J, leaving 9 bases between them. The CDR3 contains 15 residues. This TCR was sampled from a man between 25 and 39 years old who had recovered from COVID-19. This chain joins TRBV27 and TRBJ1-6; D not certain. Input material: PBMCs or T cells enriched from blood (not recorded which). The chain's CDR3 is CASSLSERPNSPLHF. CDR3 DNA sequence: TGTGCCAGCAGTTTATCCGAGCGGCCTAATTCACCCCTCCACTTT.